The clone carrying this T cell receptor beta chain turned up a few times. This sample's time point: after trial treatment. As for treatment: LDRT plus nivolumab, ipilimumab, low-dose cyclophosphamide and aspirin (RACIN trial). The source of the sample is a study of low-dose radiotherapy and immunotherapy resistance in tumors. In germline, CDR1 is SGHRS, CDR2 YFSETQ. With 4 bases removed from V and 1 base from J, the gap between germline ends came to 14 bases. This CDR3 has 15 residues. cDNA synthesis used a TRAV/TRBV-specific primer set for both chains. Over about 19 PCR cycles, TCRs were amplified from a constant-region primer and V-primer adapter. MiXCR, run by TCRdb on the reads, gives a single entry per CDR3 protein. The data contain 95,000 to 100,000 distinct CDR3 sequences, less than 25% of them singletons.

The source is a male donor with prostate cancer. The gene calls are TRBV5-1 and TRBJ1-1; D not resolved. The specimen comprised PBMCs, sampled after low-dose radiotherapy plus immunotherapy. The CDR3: CASSVFLSGNTEAFF. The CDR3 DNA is TGCGCCAGCAGCGTTTTTTTGTCAGGGAACACTGAAGCTTTCTTT.